The next 9 T cell receptor beta chains were all read from a single sample in a study of cytotoxic CD8 clonotypes in ibrutinib-treated CLL. Only in-frame clones appear in the TCRdb table, and some are missing; sequencing was by immunoSEQ multiplex PCR. Among 150,000 or so clones, around 80% were seen once, and the ten largest hold 10% to 15%. Material: PBMCs, obtained after 12 months of ibrutinib treatment. These receptors all stem from a human donor with chronic lymphocytic leukemia.

This CDR3 is CAWSIRELTEAFF. DNA for the CDR3: TGTGCCTGGAGTATTCGCGAACTCACTGAAGCTTTCTTT. The chain is built from TRBV30 and TRBJ1-1; D not certain. V lost 2 bases and J 4 bases, leaving 11 bases between the germline ends. The CDR3 is 13 residues long. CDR1 and CDR2 from the germline V gene are GTSNPN and SVGIG (reference sequence).

This clone came up a few times. The CDR3, as DNA: TGTGCCAGCAGTGCGTGGCTCGACCAGCCCCAGCATTTT. Translation: CASSAWLDQPQHF. The J gene is TRBJ1-5, the V gene TRBV2; D gene uncertain. Germline loops: CDR1 SNHLY, CDR2 FYNNEI. The length of the CDR3 is 13 residues. V shed 4 bases and J shed 7 bases, with 11 bases lying between them. The full variable domain, its missing parts supplied by reference TRBV2 and TRBJ1-5, is EPEVTQTPSHQVTQMGQEVILRCVPISNHLYFYWYRQILGQKVEFLVSFYNNEISEKSEIFDDQFSVERPDGSNFTLKIRSTKLEDSAMYFCASSAWLDQPQHFGDGTRLSIL.

The chain has TRBV5-4 and TRBJ2-5; 8 bases map to TRBD2. With 2 bases clipped from V and 5 bases from J, the junction kept 11 bases outside the gene matches. CDR1 and CDR2 (germline): SGHNT, YYREEE (reference sequence). This CDR3 spans 16 amino acids. The CDR3 nucleotides read TGTGCCAGCAGCTTTCAGCGGGAGAGAGACTTTGAGACCCAGTACTTC. It is translated as CASSFQRERDFETQYF.

The chain links TRBV25-1 to TRBJ2-2; no clear D. CDR3 length: 11 amino acids. Germline CDR1 and CDR2: MGHDK and SYGVNS. The V gene lost 6 bases and the J gene lost 6 bases, with 5 bases spanning the gap. The CDR3 coding sequence is TGTGCCAGCAGGTCTGCCGGGGAGCTGTTTTTT. Amino acid sequence: CASRSAGELFF.

The J gene is TRBJ1-2, the V gene TRBV20-1; the D is unclear. The CDR3 spans 11 residues. V was clipped by 3 bases and J by 2 bases, with 4 bases between them. CDR1 is DFQATT and CDR2 is SNEGSKA in the germline V gene (reference sequence). The DNA for the CDR3 is TGCAGTGCTAGGCAAAACTATGGCTACACCTTC. This gives the protein CSARQNYGYTF.

The V and J genes are TRBV5-4 and TRBJ2-2, with D perhaps TRBD1 (6 bases). The germline gives CDR1 SGHNT, CDR2 YYREEE (reference sequence). Between the trimmed V and J ends, which lost 4 bases and 6 bases, there was a span of 13 bases. This CDR3 comprises 14 residues. In nucleotides, the CDR3 is TGTGCCAGCAGCACAGGGTTTTTAGCCGGGGAGCTGTTTTTT. This gives the protein CASSTGFLAGELFF.

The V call is TRBV7-9, the J call TRBJ2-7; tentative D call: TRBD1 (6 bases). Looked up from germline, CDR1 is SEHNR and CDR2 is FQNEAQ (reference sequence). The CDR3 has 17 amino acids. V was shortened by 4 bases and J by 9 bases, with 28 bases between the two germline ends. CDR3 DNA sequence: TGTGCCAGCAGCTCGCACCTGAGCCGGGACATCGGTGGGTGGCAGTACTTC. The encoded protein is CASSSHLSRDIGGWQYF.

The chain employs TRBV6-5 and TRBJ1-6; a possible D gene is TRBD1 (6 bases). Trimming left V 4 bases short and J 11 bases short, with 21 bases between. The CDR3 extends over 16 amino acids. The germline V gene has CDR1 MNHEY and CDR2 SVGAGI. CDR3 protein: CASSSPWVEGGTPLHF. CDR3 bases: TGTGCCAGCAGTTCCCCTTGGGTCGAAGGGGGAACACCCCTCCACTTT.

The genes are TRBV9 and TRBJ1-2, with TRBD1 as a possible D gene (5 bases). The V and J ends lost 1 base and 3 bases respectively, with 13 bases between them. Germline V lookup: CDR1 SGDLS, CDR2 YYNGEE. This CDR3 region has 15 residues. CDR3 in DNA: TGTGCCAGCAGCGTAACGGCAGGGAGTGACTATGGCTACACCTTC. It is translated as CASSVTAGSDYGYTF.